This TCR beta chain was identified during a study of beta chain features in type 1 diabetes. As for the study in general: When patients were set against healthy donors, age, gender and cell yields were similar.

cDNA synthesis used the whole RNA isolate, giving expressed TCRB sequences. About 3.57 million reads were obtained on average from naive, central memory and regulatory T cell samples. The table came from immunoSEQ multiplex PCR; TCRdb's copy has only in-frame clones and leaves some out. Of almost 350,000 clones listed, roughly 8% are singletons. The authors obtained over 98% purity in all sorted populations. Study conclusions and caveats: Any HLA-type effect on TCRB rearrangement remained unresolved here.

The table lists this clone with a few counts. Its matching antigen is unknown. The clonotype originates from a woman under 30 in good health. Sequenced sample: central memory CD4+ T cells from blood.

Written as DNA, the CDR3 is TGTGCCAGCAGTTTAGGCGTGTATGGTGGCAGGAGCACAGATACGCAGTATTTT. This codes for CASSLGVYGGRSTDTQYF. This sequence joins TRBV28 and TRBJ2-3; D is undetermined. The germline gives CDR1 MDHEN, CDR2 SYDVKM. This CDR3 is 18 amino acids long. V lost 2 bases, J lost 0 bases, and 18 bases lay in between.